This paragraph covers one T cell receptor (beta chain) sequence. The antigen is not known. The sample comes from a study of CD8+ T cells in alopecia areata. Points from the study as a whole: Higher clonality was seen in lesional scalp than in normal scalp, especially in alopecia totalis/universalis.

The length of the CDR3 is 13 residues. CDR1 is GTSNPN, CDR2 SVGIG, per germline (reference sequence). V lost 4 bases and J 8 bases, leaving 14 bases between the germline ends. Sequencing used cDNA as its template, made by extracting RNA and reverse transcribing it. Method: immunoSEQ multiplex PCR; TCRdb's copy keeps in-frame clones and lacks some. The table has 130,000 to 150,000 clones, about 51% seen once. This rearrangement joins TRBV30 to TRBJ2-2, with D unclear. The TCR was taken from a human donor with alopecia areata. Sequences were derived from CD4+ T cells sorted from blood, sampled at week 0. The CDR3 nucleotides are TGTGCCTGGATTGAGAACGGATCGGGGGAGCTGTTTTTT. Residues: CAWIENGSGELFF.